This paragraph covers one TCR beta chain sequence. Authors' analysis steps: Reference gene primer amplification gave estimated nucleated cell counts. Sequencing was performed with immunoSEQ multiplex PCR; in TCRdb, only in-frame clones are kept and a portion is missing. That table supplies the V and J calls and clone size; D and trimming were determined from the DNA. The sample yields 120,000 to 150,000 clones, roughly four fifths seen once. This specimen belongs to a study of blood T cell repertoires in COVID-19. Across the whole study: The United States, Italy and Spain were the sources of the acute and convalescent COVID-19 samples. Sources were T cells, B-cell-depleted T cells, or PBMCs; the material itself was cDNA or gDNA.

Trimming cost V 1 base and J 10 bases; bases outside gene matches: 14. Germline CDR1 SGHVS, CDR2 FQNEAQ. The CDR3 length is 17 residues. The source material was peripheral blood. The chain recombines TRBV7-8 with TRBJ2-1; TRBD2 matches 9 bases. The TCR sequence derives from a human donor with acute or convalescent COVID-19. The donor label of this sample is uncertain. The CDR3 is CASSLGGGASGVREQFF. CDR3 DNA: TGTGCCAGCAGCTTAGGGGGAGGGGCTAGCGGGGTGCGGGAGCAGTTCTTC.